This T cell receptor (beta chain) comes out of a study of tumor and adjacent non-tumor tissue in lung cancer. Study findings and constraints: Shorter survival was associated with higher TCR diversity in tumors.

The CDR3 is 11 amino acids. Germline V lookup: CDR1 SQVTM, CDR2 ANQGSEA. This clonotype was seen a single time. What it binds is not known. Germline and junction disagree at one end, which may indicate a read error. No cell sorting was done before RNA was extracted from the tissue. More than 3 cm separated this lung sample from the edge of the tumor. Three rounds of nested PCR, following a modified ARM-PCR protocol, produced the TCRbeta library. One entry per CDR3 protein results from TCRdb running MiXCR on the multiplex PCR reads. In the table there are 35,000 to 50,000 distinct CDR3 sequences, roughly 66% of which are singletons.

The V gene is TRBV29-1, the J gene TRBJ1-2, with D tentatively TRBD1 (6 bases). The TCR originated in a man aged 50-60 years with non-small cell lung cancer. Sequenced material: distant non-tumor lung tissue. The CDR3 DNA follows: TGCAGCCTTTCGGGGGCAGAAGGCTACATCTTC. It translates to CSLSGAEGYIF.